This TCR beta chain derives from a study of sequential checkpoint blockade in melanoma. Study-wide context: DNA from around 87 pretreatment tumor samples underwent TCRβ immunosequencing. After nivolumab or ipilimumab alone, about 20 patients had week-13 rebiopsies. Findings and caveats of the study: Patients with week-13 increases in T-cell fraction and clonality benefited about 30 times more often.

A note on this clone: Its antigen is unknown.

The V gene's germline CDR1 is MNHNS and CDR2 SASEGT. The length of the CDR3 is 15 residues. V gave up 1 base and J gave up 1 base, with 11 bases separating them. Treatment noted: randomized to nivolumab then ipilimumab (arm A) or the reverse (arm B). Generated by immunoSEQ multiplex PCR, the TCRdb table keeps only in-frame clones and is missing some. The table records about 2,800 clones, approximately 30% of them present only once. This receptor was obtained from a human donor with melanoma. V gene TRBV6-1 combines with J gene TRBJ2-7; possibly TRBD1 or TRBD2 for D (5 bases each). The sample here was tumor tissue (inferred from file names), taken from a patient given nivolumab and ipilimumab in sequence. CDR3 sequence (DNA): TGTGCCAGCAGTGAAGATGGGGGTAGTTCCTACGAGCAGTACTTC. It yields the protein CASSEDGGSSYEQYF.